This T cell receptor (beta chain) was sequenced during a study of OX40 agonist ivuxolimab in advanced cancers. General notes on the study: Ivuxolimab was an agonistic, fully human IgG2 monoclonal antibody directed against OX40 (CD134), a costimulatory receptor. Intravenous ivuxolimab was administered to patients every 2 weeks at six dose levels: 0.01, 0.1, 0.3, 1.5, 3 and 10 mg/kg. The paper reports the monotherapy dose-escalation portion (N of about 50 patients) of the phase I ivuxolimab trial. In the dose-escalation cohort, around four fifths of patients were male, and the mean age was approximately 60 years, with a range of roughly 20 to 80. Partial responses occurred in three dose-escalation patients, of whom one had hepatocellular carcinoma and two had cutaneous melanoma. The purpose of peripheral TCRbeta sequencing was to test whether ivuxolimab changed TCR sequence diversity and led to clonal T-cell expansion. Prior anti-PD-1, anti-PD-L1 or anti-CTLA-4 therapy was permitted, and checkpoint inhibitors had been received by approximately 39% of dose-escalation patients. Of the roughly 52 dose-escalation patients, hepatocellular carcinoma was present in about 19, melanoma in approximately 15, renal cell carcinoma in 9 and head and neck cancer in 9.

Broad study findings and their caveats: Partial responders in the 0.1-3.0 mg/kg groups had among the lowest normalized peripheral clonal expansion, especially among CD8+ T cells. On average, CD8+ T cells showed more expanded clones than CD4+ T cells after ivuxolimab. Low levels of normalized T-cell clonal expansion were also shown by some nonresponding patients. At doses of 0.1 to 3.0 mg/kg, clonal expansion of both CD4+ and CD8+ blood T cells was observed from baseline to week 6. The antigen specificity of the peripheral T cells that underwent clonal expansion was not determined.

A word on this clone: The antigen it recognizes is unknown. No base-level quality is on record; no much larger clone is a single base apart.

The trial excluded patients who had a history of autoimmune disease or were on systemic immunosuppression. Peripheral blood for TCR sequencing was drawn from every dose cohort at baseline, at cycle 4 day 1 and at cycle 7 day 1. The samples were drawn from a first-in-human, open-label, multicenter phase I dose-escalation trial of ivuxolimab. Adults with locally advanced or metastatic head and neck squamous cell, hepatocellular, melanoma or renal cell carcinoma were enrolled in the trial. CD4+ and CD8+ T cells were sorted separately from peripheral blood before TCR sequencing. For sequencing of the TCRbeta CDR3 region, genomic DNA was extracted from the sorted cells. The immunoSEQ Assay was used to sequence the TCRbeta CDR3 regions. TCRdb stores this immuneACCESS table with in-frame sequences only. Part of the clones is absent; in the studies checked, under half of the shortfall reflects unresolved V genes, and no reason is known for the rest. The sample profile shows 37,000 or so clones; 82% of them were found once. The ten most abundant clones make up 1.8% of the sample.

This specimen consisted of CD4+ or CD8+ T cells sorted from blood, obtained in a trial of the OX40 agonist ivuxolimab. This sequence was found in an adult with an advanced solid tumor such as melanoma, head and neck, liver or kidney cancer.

The CDR3 protein is CSARGREQYF. DNA sequence: TGCAGTGCTAGAGGACGAGAGCAGTACTTC. The sequence joins TRBV20-1 to TRBJ2-7, with the D gene too uncertain to name. V loses 1 base, J loses 7 bases, and the germline ends lie 5 bases apart. Its CDR3 holds 10 amino acids, cysteine through phenylalanine. The sequence is cut down to CDR3 DNA, 30 bases in frame from base 1. The CDR1 and CDR2 encoded by the germline V gene (reference sequence) are DFQATT and SNEGSKA.